This is a list of T cell receptor beta chains from one sample in a study of Graves' ophthalmopathy and Graves' hyperthyroidism. TCRdb ran MiXCR on the multiplex PCR reads and lists one entry per CDR3 protein. Here the sample spans 150,000 or so distinct CDR3 sequences, approximately 40% being singletons. Source material: peripheral blood. All receptors derive from a man aged 25-45 years with Graves' ophthalmopathy. Both conserved end residues are part of each CDR3. Each record gives: clone size, D gene, V gene, J gene, CDR3 protein, CDR3 DNA. A D gene is named only where the DNA matches it firmly. Not every row has a clone size; where given, it reads once, few, many or a size class.

clone size: many
D gene: -
V gene: TRBV6-2/TRBV6-3
J gene: TRBJ2-7
CDR3 protein: CASSYGRAGGSYEQYF
CDR3 DNA: TGTGCCAGCAGTTACGGTAGGGCAGGGGGGTCCTACGAGCAGTACTTC

clone size: many
D gene: -
V gene: TRBV30
J gene: TRBJ1-1
CDR3 protein: CAWSPEVTEAFF
CDR3 DNA: TGTGCCTGGAGCCCAGAAGTGACTGAAGCTTTCTTT

clone size: many
D gene: -
V gene: TRBV29-1
J gene: TRBJ1-5
CDR3 protein: CSANTGSNQPQHF
CDR3 DNA: TGCAGCGCTAATACAGGCAGCAATCAGCCCCAGCATTTT

clone size: -
D gene: -
V gene: TRBV12-3/TRBV12-4
J gene: TRBJ1-2
CDR3 protein: CASSKTQGFNGYTF
CDR3 DNA: TGTGCCAGCAGTAAAACACAGGGTTTCAATGGCTACACCTTC

clone size: many
D gene: -
V gene: TRBV11-1
J gene: TRBJ1-1
CDR3 protein: CASSLERGLGAFF
CDR3 DNA: TGTGCCAGCAGCTTAGAGCGAGGGCTCGGAGCTTTCTTT

clone size: once
D gene: -
V gene: TRBV11-2
J gene: TRBJ1-2
CDR3 protein: CASSFMPSGYTF
CDR3 DNA: TGTGCCAGCAGCTTCATGCCGTCAGGCTACACCTTC

clone size: many
D gene: -
V gene: TRBV28
J gene: TRBJ2-7
CDR3 protein: CASRGTGVYEQYF
CDR3 DNA: TGTGCCAGCAGAGGGACGGGGGTCTACGAGCAGTACTTC

clone size: once
D gene: TRBD1
V gene: TRBV6-1
J gene: TRBJ2-7
CDR3 protein: CASSRSVSTSQGNTYF
CDR3 DNA: TGTGCCAGCAGCAGGTCCGTGTCAACCTCACAGGGGAACACGTACTTC

clone size: -
D gene: -
V gene: TRBV6-5
J gene: TRBJ1-5
CDR3 protein: CASSYGQGVGQPQHF
CDR3 DNA: TGTGCCAGCAGTTACGGCCAGGGAGTCGGCCAGCCCCAGCATTTT

clone size: many
D gene: TRBD2
V gene: TRBV12-3/TRBV12-4
J gene: TRBJ2-7
CDR3 protein: CASRPGLAGVTEYF
CDR3 DNA: TGTGCCAGCAGACCGGGACTAGCGGGTGTTACTGAGTACTTC

clone size: many
D gene: -
V gene: TRBV28
J gene: TRBJ1-1
CDR3 protein: CAGRGHRNTEAFF
CDR3 DNA: TGTGCCGGCAGAGGTCACCGAAACACTGAAGCTTTCTTT

clone size: -
D gene: -
V gene: TRBV10-3
J gene: TRBJ1-6
CDR3 protein: CAISEPGGGISPLHF
CDR3 DNA: TGTGCCATCAGTGAACCGGGTGGGGGCATTTCACCCCTCCACTTT

clone size: -
D gene: -
V gene: TRBV6-2/TRBV6-3
J gene: TRBJ2-5
CDR3 protein: CASKGAQETQYF
CDR3 DNA: TGTGCCAGCAAGGGCGCCCAAGAGACCCAGTACTTC

clone size: many
D gene: TRBD2
V gene: TRBV11-1
J gene: TRBJ2-7
CDR3 protein: CASSPAGRGSYEQYF
CDR3 DNA: TGTGCCAGCAGCCCCGCCGGGAGGGGCTCCTACGAGCAGTACTTC

clone size: many
D gene: -
V gene: TRBV30
J gene: TRBJ1-1
CDR3 protein: CAWSVPLTGLNTEAFF
CDR3 DNA: TGTGCCTGGAGTGTACCCCTGACAGGATTGAACACTGAAGCTTTCTTT

clone size: -
D gene: TRBD1
V gene: TRBV11-2
J gene: TRBJ1-2
CDR3 protein: CASSFSQGARGGGYTF
CDR3 DNA: TGTGCCAGCAGCTTTTCGCAGGGGGCGCGAGGGGGTGGCTACACCTTC

clone size: -
D gene: -
V gene: TRBV6-5
J gene: TRBJ2-7
CDR3 protein: CASSYVTGYEQYF
CDR3 DNA: TGTGCCAGCAGTTACGTGACTGGCTACGAGCAGTACTTC

clone size: -
D gene: TRBD2
V gene: TRBV7-2
J gene: TRBJ2-7
CDR3 protein: CASLAGEYEQYF
CDR3 DNA: TGTGCCAGCCTTGCGGGAGAGTACGAGCAGTACTTC

clone size: many
D gene: -
V gene: TRBV3-1
J gene: TRBJ2-7
CDR3 protein: CASSQGFRAEQYF
CDR3 DNA: TGTGCCAGCAGCCAAGGGTTTCGGGCTGAGCAGTACTTC

clone size: many
D gene: TRBD1
V gene: TRBV12-3/TRBV12-4
J gene: TRBJ1-5
CDR3 protein: CASSGTGPIGAQHF
CDR3 DNA: TGTGCCAGCAGTGGGACAGGGCCCATAGGGGCCCAGCATTTT

clone size: many
D gene: -
V gene: TRBV19
J gene: TRBJ2-7
CDR3 protein: CASSIDGGYEQYF
CDR3 DNA: TGTGCCAGTAGTATCGACGGCGGCTACGAGCAGTACTTC

clone size: many
D gene: TRBD1
V gene: TRBV30
J gene: TRBJ1-1
CDR3 protein: CACTTGDTEAFF
CDR3 DNA: TGTGCCTGCACAACAGGGGACACTGAAGCTTTCTTT

clone size: many
D gene: -
V gene: TRBV6-2/TRBV6-3
J gene: TRBJ1-2
CDR3 protein: CASSYPDSGYTF
CDR3 DNA: TGTGCCAGCAGTTACCCGGACAGCGGCTACACCTTC

clone size: -
D gene: -
V gene: TRBV6-2/TRBV6-3
J gene: TRBJ1-1
CDR3 protein: CASGQKVTEAFF
CDR3 DNA: TGTGCCAGCGGACAGAAGGTCACTGAAGCTTTCTTT

clone size: many
D gene: -
V gene: TRBV30
J gene: TRBJ2-5
CDR3 protein: CAWSQAGGETQYF
CDR3 DNA: TGTGCCTGGAGCCAAGCAGGGGGGGAGACCCAGTACTTC

clone size: few
D gene: TRBD1
V gene: TRBV27
J gene: TRBJ2-7
CDR3 protein: CASSHLRDRLHEQYF
CDR3 DNA: TGTGCCAGCAGTCACCTCCGGGACAGGTTACACGAGCAGTACTTC

clone size: -
D gene: -
V gene: TRBV6-2/TRBV6-3
J gene: TRBJ2-5
CDR3 protein: CASSSDSGEGETQYF
CDR3 DNA: TGTGCCAGCAGTTCCGATAGTGGGGAAGGAGAGACCCAGTACTTC

clone size: -
D gene: -
V gene: TRBV28
J gene: TRBJ1-2
CDR3 protein: CASSLTGPNYGYAF
CDR3 DNA: TGTGCCAGCAGTTTAACCGGGCCCAACTATGGCTACGCCTTC

clone size: -
D gene: -
V gene: TRBV27
J gene: TRBJ1-1
CDR3 protein: CASRPRQTSPAMNTEAFF
CDR3 DNA: TGTGCCAGCAGACCCCGCCAAACCTCACCGGCCATGAACACTGAAGCTTTCTTT

clone size: few
D gene: -
V gene: TRBV12-3/TRBV12-4
J gene: TRBJ1-5
CDR3 protein: CASSLGRVQPQHF
CDR3 DNA: TGTGCCAGCAGTTTGGGGAGAGTTCAGCCCCAGCATTTT

clone size: many
D gene: -
V gene: TRBV6-2/TRBV6-3
J gene: TRBJ1-2
CDR3 protein: CASSPRTGYGYTF
CDR3 DNA: TGTGCCAGCAGTCCTCGGACGGGATATGGCTACACCTTC

clone size: -
D gene: TRBD1
V gene: TRBV20-1
J gene: TRBJ1-5
CDR3 protein: CSATTGGVGQPQHF
CDR3 DNA: TGCAGTGCCACTACAGGGGGCGTAGGGCAGCCCCAGCATTTT

clone size: -
D gene: -
V gene: TRBV6-2/TRBV6-3
J gene: TRBJ2-5
CDR3 protein: CASSYQGQTQYF
CDR3 DNA: TGTGCCAGCAGTTACCAGGGTCAGACCCAGTACTTC

clone size: once
D gene: -
V gene: TRBV5-1
J gene: TRBJ1-1
CDR3 protein: CASSLEPLGTEAFF
CDR3 DNA: TGCGCCAGCAGCTTGGAACCCTTGGGGACTGAAGCTTTCTTT

clone size: few
D gene: -
V gene: TRBV6-1
J gene: TRBJ2-7
CDR3 protein: CASSAGSDYEQYF
CDR3 DNA: TGTGCCAGCAGTGCCGGGAGTGATTACGAGCAGTACTTC

clone size: -
D gene: TRBD2
V gene: TRBV7-2
J gene: TRBJ2-7
CDR3 protein: CASSPGLAGREYF
CDR3 DNA: TGTGCCAGCAGCCCAGGACTAGCGGGGAGAGAGTACTTC

clone size: many
D gene: -
V gene: TRBV11-2
J gene: TRBJ1-2
CDR3 protein: CASSLGPAGTAYGYTF
CDR3 DNA: TGTGCCAGCAGCCTGGGGCCGGCGGGGACCGCCTATGGCTACACCTTC

clone size: -
D gene: -
V gene: TRBV6-1
J gene: TRBJ2-2
CDR3 protein: CASRRNGELFF
CDR3 DNA: TGTGCCAGCAGACGGAACGGGGAGCTGTTTTTT

clone size: -
D gene: TRBD1
V gene: TRBV6-2/TRBV6-3
J gene: TRBJ1-1
CDR3 protein: CASRSDRLNTEAFF
CDR3 DNA: TGTGCCAGCAGGTCGGACAGGTTGAACACTGAAGCTTTCTTT

clone size: few
D gene: -
V gene: TRBV7-8
J gene: TRBJ2-5
CDR3 protein: CASSSGGVQETQYF
CDR3 DNA: TGTGCCAGCAGCTCCGGTGGGGTCCAAGAGACCCAGTACTTC

clone size: many
D gene: TRBD1
V gene: TRBV30
J gene: TRBJ1-2
CDR3 protein: CAWSTGGAYGYTF
CDR3 DNA: TGTGCCTGGAGTACAGGGGGCGCCTATGGCTACACCTTC

clone size: once
D gene: -
V gene: TRBV6-5
J gene: TRBJ1-1
CDR3 protein: CASSFLTPMNTEAFF
CDR3 DNA: TGTGCCAGCAGTTTCCTAACACCGATGAACACTGAAGCTTTCTTT

clone size: many
D gene: -
V gene: TRBV6-1
J gene: TRBJ1-5
CDR3 protein: CASSEEAKTAQHF
CDR3 DNA: TGTGCCAGCAGTGAAGAGGCGAAAACGGCCCAGCATTTT

clone size: many
D gene: -
V gene: TRBV7-3
J gene: TRBJ1-2
CDR3 protein: CASSPGPGWGYTF
CDR3 DNA: TGTGCCAGCAGCCCTGGACCAGGGTGGGGCTACACCTTC

clone size: -
D gene: TRBD2
V gene: TRBV6-2/TRBV6-3
J gene: TRBJ2-4
CDR3 protein: CASNSPIATSGGRNIQYF
CDR3 DNA: TGTGCCAGCAATTCCCCTATTGCGACTAGCGGGGGTCGCAACATTCAGTACTTC

clone size: -
D gene: -
V gene: TRBV27
J gene: TRBJ1-5
CDR3 protein: CASSYRQGNQPQHF
CDR3 DNA: TGTGCCAGCAGTTACCGGCAGGGTAATCAGCCCCAGCATTTT

clone size: many
D gene: TRBD1
V gene: TRBV25-1
J gene: TRBJ2-5
CDR3 protein: CASSEYRGQVQETQYF
CDR3 DNA: TGTGCCAGCAGTGAATATAGGGGACAGGTCCAAGAGACCCAGTACTTC

clone size: many
D gene: -
V gene: TRBV28
J gene: TRBJ1-2
CDR3 protein: CASNIPSYGYTF
CDR3 DNA: TGTGCCAGCAACATCCCGAGCTATGGCTACACCTTC

clone size: once
D gene: TRBD2
V gene: TRBV7-8
J gene: TRBJ2-5
CDR3 protein: CASSRGGLQETQYF
CDR3 DNA: TGTGCCAGCAGCCGGGGGGGACTCCAAGAGACCCAGTACTTC

clone size: -
D gene: -
V gene: TRBV6-5
J gene: TRBJ1-2
CDR3 protein: CASSSINSNPIGYTF
CDR3 DNA: TGTGCCAGCAGTTCCATCAACAGTAATCCTATTGGCTACACCTTC

clone size: many
D gene: -
V gene: TRBV6-2/TRBV6-3
J gene: TRBJ1-5
CDR3 protein: CASSRGRSAPQHF
CDR3 DNA: TGTGCCAGCAGTCGCGGGAGATCAGCTCCCCAGCATTTT

clone size: many
D gene: TRBD2
V gene: TRBV30
J gene: TRBJ2-2
CDR3 protein: CAWSVLAGDTGELFF
CDR3 DNA: TGTGCCTGGAGTGTACTAGCGGGAGACACCGGGGAGCTGTTTTTT

clone size: many
D gene: -
V gene: TRBV30
J gene: TRBJ1-2
CDR3 protein: CAWSTGPTASYGYTF
CDR3 DNA: TGTGCCTGGAGTACGGGGCCAACAGCATCCTATGGCTACACCTTC

clone size: many
D gene: -
V gene: TRBV4-3
J gene: TRBJ2-2
CDR3 protein: CASSQDGAGIATGELFF
CDR3 DNA: TGCGCCAGCAGCCAAGATGGGGCAGGGATCGCCACCGGGGAGCTGTTTTTT

clone size: -
D gene: TRBD1
V gene: TRBV28
J gene: TRBJ2-7
CDR3 protein: CASREIPGQGKGDEQYF
CDR3 DNA: TGTGCCAGCAGAGAGATACCGGGACAGGGGAAGGGAGACGAGCAGTACTTC

clone size: many
D gene: -
V gene: TRBV4-3
J gene: TRBJ2-2
CDR3 protein: CASSHDSNTGELFF
CDR3 DNA: TGCGCCAGCAGCCACGACAGTAACACCGGGGAGCTGTTTTTT

clone size: few
D gene: TRBD2
V gene: TRBV11-2
J gene: TRBJ2-2
CDR3 protein: CASSLEGGSGGELFF
CDR3 DNA: TGTGCCAGCAGCTTAGAAGGCGGGAGTGGTGGGGAGCTGTTTTTT

clone size: many
D gene: TRBD1
V gene: TRBV27
J gene: TRBJ1-2
CDR3 protein: CASAVGQGFNYGYTF
CDR3 DNA: TGTGCCAGCGCGGTAGGACAGGGCTTTAACTATGGCTACACCTTC